A single sample is the source of the 28 T cell receptor beta chains below, sequenced in a study of T cells in Graves' hyperthyroidism and ophthalmopathy (dated by TCRdb to between 2019 and 2020). Receptor libraries were prepared by multiplex PCR. The listed sequencing device is Illumina HiSeq 2000. The TCR beta CDR3 regions were amplified from RNA transcripts. The first round of RT-PCR for the TCR CDR3 was performed with the HTBI primer set and the Qiagen OneStep RT-PCR kit. The public reads were reprocessed in TCRdb via fastp at Q25 and MiXCR, keeping in-frame beta chains. All rows with the same CDR3 protein become a single entry with the most common DNA and genes. The sample yields some 800,000 distinct CDR3 sequences; approximately 40% were counted once. The ten largest make up approximately 8.7% of the sample. Sequencing was performed on blood. These receptor sequences come from a man younger than 35 with Graves' hyperthyroidism.

The chain links TRBV9 to TRBJ2-7; a weak D match, TRBD1 (5 bases). CDR3 length: 13 residues. Germline V gives CDR1 SGDLS, CDR2 YYNGEE. V lost 7 bases and J lost 6, with 17 bases in between. The CDR3 DNA is TGTGCCAGCTCACCACCGCAGGGTCCCGAGCAGTACTTC. This encodes CASSPPQGPEQYF.

This chain links TRBV10-2 with TRBJ2-5, with D possibly matching TRBD2 (6 bases). CDR1 is WSHSY and CDR2 is SAAADI in the germline V gene. Trimming removed 8 bases from V and 7 bases from J, with 17 bases in between. This CDR3 has 13 amino acids. The chain's CDR3 is CASRREPRWTQYF. Here the CDR3 DNA reads TGCGCCAGCCGGCGGGAACCTAGATGGACCCAGTACTTC.

V is TRBV7-9 and J is TRBJ2-7; a possible D gene is TRBD2 (6 bases). CDR3 length: 16 residues. CDR1 is SEHNR and CDR2 is FQNEAQ in the germline V gene (reference sequence). Trimming cost V 1 base and J 3 bases, with 16 bases left between them. CDR3 sequence: CASSLGRGGKFYEQYF. The CDR3 coding sequence is TGTGCCAGCAGCTTAGGGCGTGGAGGGAAATTCTACGAGCAGTACTTC.

This clonotype was detected many times. The chain employs TRBV2 and TRBJ2-5, with D unclear. CDR1 and CDR2 (germline): SNHLY, FYNNEI. The CDR3 consists of 12 residues. Trimming pared 4 bases from V and 0 bases from J, leaving 3 bases between. This CDR3 reads CASSAYQETQYF. The CDR3 DNA reads as TGTGCCAGCAGTGCGTACCAAGAGACCCAGTACTTC. The whole variable domain, filled in from reference TRBV2 and TRBJ2-5, reads EPEVTQTPSHQVTQMGQEVILRCVPISNHLYFYWYRQILGQKVEFLVSFYNNEISEKSEIFDDQFSVERPDGSNFTLKIRSTKLEDSAMYFCASSAYQETQYFGPGTRLLVL.

This chain links TRBV29-1 with TRBJ1-3, with unresolved D. The germline V gene has CDR1 SQVTM and CDR2 ANQGSEA. The ends were cut back, 7 bases at V and 2 bases at J, with 27 bases in the middle. This CDR3 spans 18 amino acids. CDR3 sequence: CSAHTGTGSETTGNTIYF. In nucleotides, the CDR3 is TGCAGCGCTCATACGGGAACCGGGTCGGAGACAACTGGAAACACCATATATTTT.

In this sample, this clonotype turned up many times. The V and J genes are TRBV29-1 and TRBJ2-5, with TRBD2 identical over 7 bases. The V gene's germline CDR1 is SQVTM and CDR2 ANQGSEA. Trimming cost V 7 bases and J 5 bases; bases outside gene matches: 7. The CDR3 is made up of 12 amino acids. CDR3 amino acids: CSASTGRETQYF. The CDR3 region has the DNA TGCAGCGCGTCGACCGGGAGGGAGACCCAGTACTTC.

The chain uses TRBV7-9 and TRBJ2-5; TRBD1 or TRBD2 may be the D gene (5 bases each). Germline-derived CDR1 and CDR2 are SEHNR and FQNEAQ (reference sequence). This CDR3 has 12 residues. With 5 bases removed from V and 11 bases from J, the gap between germline ends came to 15 bases. The CDR3 protein is CASSPGTGQQYF. The CDR3 DNA reads TGTGCCAGCAGCCCAGGGACCGGTCAACAGTACTTC.

J is TRBJ1-3 and V is TRBV7-9, with D perhaps TRBD1 (6 bases). The CDR3 loop spans 14 amino acids. V lost 5 bases to trimming and J lost 6 bases, with 14 bases between them. CDR1 and CDR2 from the germline V gene are SEHNR and FQNEAQ (reference sequence). CDR3 region: CASSPGQSSNTIYF. CDR3 coding DNA: TGTGCCAGCAGCCCAGGACAGTCTTCAAACACCATATATTTT.

This clonotype was counted at least ten times. This may come from a read error, since a much larger clone is one base off. V and J are TRBV9 and TRBJ2-2; D is unclear. V was trimmed by 3 bases and J by 4 bases, leaving 7 bases between them. This CDR3 is 13 amino acids long. The germline gives CDR1 SGDLS, CDR2 YYNGEE. The CDR3 DNA is TGTGCCAGCAGCGCCCTTGGCACCGGGGAGCTGTTTTTT. Its protein product is CASSALGTGELFF. Filled out from reference TRBV9 and TRBJ2-2, the complete variable domain reads DSGVTQTPKHLITATGQRVTLRCSPRSGDLSVYWYQQSLDQGLQFLIQYYNGEERAKGNILERFSAQQFPDLHSELNLSSLELGDSALYFCASSALGTGELFFGEGSRLTVL.

This clonotype was observed at least ten times. This rearrangement joins TRBV10-2 to TRBJ2-7, with D perhaps matching TRBD1 (6 bases). Germline V gives CDR1 WSHSY, CDR2 SAAADI. This CDR3 is built from 12 residues. Trimming left V 8 bases short and J 6 bases short, with 14 bases between. This CDR3 is CASRDKGSEQYF. The CDR3 DNA reads TGCGCCAGCCGGGACAAGGGATCCGAGCAGTACTTC.

V usage is TRBV11-2 and J usage is TRBJ2-5; D perhaps matches TRBD1 (7 bases). The CDR3 covers 15 residues. CDR1 is SGHAT, CDR2 FQNNGV, per germline. Deletions cut 5 bases from V and 1 base from J, with 14 bases between. The CDR3 region has the DNA TGTGCCAGCAGCGGGGCAGGGGGGTCCCAAGAGACCCAGTACTTC. It codes for CASSGAGGSQETQYF.

This sequence joins TRBV5-1 and TRBJ2-7; possible D gene TRBD1, 5 bases. CDR3 size: 14 residues. Trimming removed 4 bases from V and 1 base from J, with 12 bases in between. CDR1 is SGHRS, CDR2 YFSETQ, per germline. The CDR3, as DNA: TGCGCCAGCAGCCTGGAGCGACAGTCCTACGAGCAGTACTTC. It is translated as CASSLERQSYEQYF.

This clonotype was detected only once. The rearrangement joins TRBV20-1 to TRBJ1-6; D is uncertain. Per the germline V gene, CDR1 is DFQATT and CDR2 is SNEGSKA (reference sequence). CDR3 length: 20 amino acids. V shed 3 bases and J shed 0 bases, with 24 bases lying between them. CDR3 protein: CSASGLDHTSVGSYNSPLHF. The CDR3 DNA reads as TGCAGTGCTAGTGGGCTAGATCATACATCCGTGGGCTCCTATAATTCACCCCTCCACTTT.

In this sample, this clonotype turned up a few times. V is TRBV5-8 and J is TRBJ1-1; possible D gene TRBD1, 5 bases. The CDR3 is 14 residues long. V lost 1 base, J lost 3 bases, and 10 bases lay in between. Germline CDR1 reads SGHTS; CDR2 reads YDEGEE. CDR3 in amino acids: CASSLQGVYTEAFF. CDR3 DNA sequence: TGTGCCAGCAGCTTGCAAGGGGTTTACACTGAAGCTTTCTTT.

V and J are TRBV27 and TRBJ1-5, with D unresolved. Germline CDR1 MNHEY, CDR2 SMNVEV (reference sequence). V lost 0 bases and J lost 6, with 9 bases in between. The CDR3 consists of 14 residues. CDR3: CASSLSAVAQPQHF. DNA of the CDR3: TGTGCCAGCAGTTTATCCGCGGTGGCTCAGCCCCAGCATTTT.

The sample holds a few counts of this clonotype. The J gene is TRBJ2-5, the V gene TRBV6-2 or TRBV6-3; TRBD1 aligns across 7 bases. The trim removed 5 bases at V and 0 bases at J, leaving 3 bases unmatched. Looked up from germline, CDR1 is MNHEY and CDR2 is SVGEGT. The CDR3 covers 14 residues. This CDR3 reads CASSPDRNQETQYF. The CDR3 region has the DNA TGTGCCAGCAGTCCGGACAGGAACCAAGAGACCCAGTACTTC.

This clonotype was seen at least ten times. The chain has TRBV2 and TRBJ1-1; no reliable D call. The CDR3 length is 13 residues. The V and J ends lost 10 bases and 2 bases respectively, with 14 bases between them. Germline V gives CDR1 SNHLY, CDR2 FYNNEI. CDR3 in DNA: TGTGCCATCCTAAAAGGAGTCAACACTGAAGCTTTCTTT. Translating it yields CAILKGVNTEAFF.

The chain combines TRBV6-6 with TRBJ1-3, with a tentative D call TRBD1 (5 bases). The CDR3 covers 15 residues. Germline CDR1 is MNHNY and CDR2 is SVGAGI (reference sequence). Trimming took off 6 bases at V and 0 bases at J, with 12 bases between the two ends. The CDR3 DNA follows: TGTGCCAGCAGACCCGACAGTCTCTCTGGAAACACCATATATTTT. It specifies CASRPDSLSGNTIYF.

This clonotype was counted a single time. This chain joins TRBV10-3 and TRBJ1-2, with D maybe TRBD1 (5 bases). Germline CDR1 reads ENHRY; CDR2 reads SYGVKD. V was cut by 10 bases and J by 2 bases, with 14 bases left in between. The CDR3 spans 13 residues. In DNA form, the CDR3 reads TGTGCCACCGGGACGACGAAGAACTATGGCTACACCTTC. Its protein is CATGTTKNYGYTF.

The chain employs TRBV20-1 and TRBJ2-5, with 11 bases that match TRBD2. Matching the DNA end better, TRBJ2-1 makes the J call doubtful. The germline CDR1 and CDR2 sequences are DFQATT and SNEGSKA (reference sequence). The CDR3 runs 14 residues. In DNA, the CDR3 is TGCAGTGTCCCCACTAGCGGGGGACCCAATGAGCAGTTCTTC. Translating gives CSVPTSGGPNEQFF.

V usage is TRBV7-6 and J usage is TRBJ2-2; D possibly corresponds to TRBD2 (5 bases). The V gene's germline CDR1 is SGHVS and CDR2 FNYEAQ. The CDR3 is 17 amino acids. The ends were cut back, 2 bases at V and 0 bases at J, with 13 bases in the middle. Here the CDR3 DNA reads TGTGCCAGCAGCTTACCTGGGAGACAACCGAACACCGGGGAGCTGTTTTTT. This sequence encodes CASSLPGRQPNTGELFF.

This chain links TRBV19 with TRBJ1-1; 7 bases fit TRBD1. The germline V gene has CDR1 LNHDA and CDR2 SQIVND (reference sequence). V shed 6 bases and J 0 bases; nucleotides not matched to a gene: 10. The CDR3 totals 16 residues. CDR3 nucleotides: TGTGCCAGTAGGAATACAGGGGAGCCCATGAACACTGAAGCTTTCTTT. This sequence encodes CASRNTGEPMNTEAFF.

The chain carries TRBV10-3 and TRBJ1-5; D is ambiguous. The CDR3 is 13 residues long. Germline CDR1 ENHRY, CDR2 SYGVKD. With 3 bases removed from V and 6 bases from J, the gap between germline ends came to 9 bases. This chain's CDR3 is CAISEGQAQPQHF. DNA of the CDR3: TGTGCCATCAGTGAAGGGCAAGCTCAGCCCCAGCATTTT.

This chain joins TRBV19 and TRBJ2-7; the D is unclear. Trimming took 4 bases from V and 1 from J, leaving 8 bases between them. The CDR3 is made up of 13 amino acids. CDR1 and CDR2 (germline): LNHDA, SQIVND (reference sequence). DNA for the CDR3: TGTGCCAGTAGTAATGTGGGATCCTACGAGCAGTACTTC. Protein: CASSNVGSYEQYF.

This clonotype was seen repeatedly, ten times or more. The chain uses TRBV7-9 and TRBJ2-7; D is possibly TRBD2 (5 bases). The CDR3 loop spans 12 amino acids. Germline loops: CDR1 SEHNR, CDR2 FQNEAQ (reference sequence). V shed 7 bases and J shed 6 bases, with 13 bases lying between them. The CDR3: CASTGESPEQYF. In DNA form, the CDR3 reads TGTGCCAGCACTGGGGAGTCACCCGAGCAGTACTTC. The variable domain in full, completed from reference TRBV7-9 and TRBJ2-7, reads DTGVSQNPRHKITKRGQNVTFRCDPISEHNRLYWYRQTLGQGPEFLTYFQNEAQLEKSRLLSDRFSAERPKGSFSTLEIQRTEQGDSAMYLCASTGESPEQYFGPGTRLTVT.

Comments on this clonotype: Because the CDR3 is missing its conserved closing phenylalanine or tryptophan, this is likely a read error. It is unclear where the CDR3 begins or ends on the DNA, so no DNA is shown, and the CDR3 is as TCRdb lists it. J is TRBJ1-2 and V is TRBV24-1. The CDR3 length equals 9 residues, ends included. Per germline, CDR1 KGHDR and CDR2 SFDVKD. Here the CDR3 reads CATSDAGTS.

There are a few counts of this clonotype. CDR3 residues: CASSLDLTGGPNQPQHF. The CDR3 region has the DNA TGTGCCAGCAGCTTAGATCTGACAGGGGGACCAAATCAGCCCCAGCATTTT. The genes are TRBV11-2 and TRBJ1-5, with TRBD1 matching 9 bases. Unmatched junction bases numbered 7, after V lost 0 bases and J lost 4 bases. The CDR3 has 17 amino acids. Per germline, CDR1 SGHAT and CDR2 FQNNGV.

V gene TRBV10-3 combines with J gene TRBJ2-6; TRBD2 matches at 7 bases. With V trimmed by 11 bases and J by 3 bases, 7 bases remained unmatched. There are 14 residues in the CDR3. Germline assignment: CDR1 ENHRY and CDR2 SYGVKD. This CDR3 is CASWGGSGANVLTF. CDR3 bases: TGTGCCTCGTGGGGGGGAAGTGGGGCCAACGTCCTGACTTTC.